The 6 T cell receptor beta chains presented below share a single source sample, sequenced in a study of shared clonotypes between healthy human individuals. TCRdb's copy holds only in-frame clones and misses some; the assay was immunoSEQ multiplex PCR. This sample has around 1 million clones; less than 85% occur once, and the top ten carry about 1.5%. Material for sequencing was memory CD4+ T cells sorted from blood. Subset of the sample: CD45RA-negative fraction. These receptors were collected from a man aged 18 to 35 in good health.

The CDR3 loop is CASRLGLAGVQETQYF. The DNA of the CDR3 is TGTGCCAGCAGACTAGGGCTAGCGGGGGTTCAAGAGACCCAGTACTTC. V gene TRBV11-2 combines with J gene TRBJ2-5; 10 positions match TRBD2. V trimming: 6 bases; J trimming: 2 bases; junction bases outside the gene matches: 9. CDR1 is SGHAT, CDR2 FQNNGV, per germline. This CDR3 region has 16 residues.

This chain uses TRBV7-2 with TRBJ1-2; D ambiguous. Trimming removed 1 base from V and 8 bases from J, with 14 bases in between. Germline CDR1 SGHTA, CDR2 FQGNSA. The CDR3 totals 14 residues. The CDR3 nucleotides read TGTGCCAGCAGCTTAGACAGCAACTCGGGCGGCTACACCTTC. Protein sequence: CASSLDSNSGGYTF. The whole variable domain, remainder taken from reference TRBV7-2 and TRBJ1-2, is GAGVSQSPSNKVTEKGKDVELRCDPISGHTALYWYRQSLGQGLEFLIYFQGNSAPDKSGLPSDRFSAERTGGSVSTLTIQRTQQEDSAVYLCASSLDSNSGGYTFGSGTRLTVV.

The chain employs TRBV6-5 and TRBJ1-2, with 7 bases identical to TRBD1. This CDR3 has 15 residues. J was trimmed by 4 bases and V by 8 bases; bases with no gene match: 13. Germline V gene lookup returns CDR1 MNHEY and CDR2 SVGAGI. CDR3 in DNA: TGTGCCAGCCGGACTACAGGGGCCCGAGGCTATGGCTACACCTTC. It codes for CASRTTGARGYGYTF.

Turning to this clone: Other nucleotide sequences from this sample produce the same CDR3. DNA for the CDR3: TGTGCCAGCAGCTTAAGAGGGACCTCTGGAAACACCATATATTTT. It is translated as CASSLRGTSGNTIYF. This sequence joins TRBV7-2 and TRBJ1-3; weak D call: TRBD1 (5 bases). CDR1 SGHTA and CDR2 FQGNSA come from the germline V gene. The CDR3 is made up of 15 amino acids. Trimming pared 2 bases from V and 0 bases from J, leaving 8 bases between.

The V call is TRBV18, the J call TRBJ1-4, with 9 bases that match TRBD1. Germline-derived CDR1 and CDR2 are KGHSH and LQKENI. J was trimmed by 8 bases and V by 5 bases; bases with no gene match: 12. The CDR3 totals 16 residues. CDR3 region: CASSASTGGGGEKLFF. The CDR3 nucleotides read TGTGCCAGCTCAGCTTCTACAGGGGGCGGAGGCGAAAAACTGTTTTTT.

About this clone itself: The DNA is left out, because the CDR3 cannot be placed on it with certainty; the CDR3 is given as TCRdb lists it. V is TRBV7-9 and J is TRBJ1-1. Germline CDR1 and CDR2: SEHNR and FQNEAQ (reference sequence). The CDR3 numbers 14 amino acids, ends counted. The CDR3 protein is CASSLISLDTEAFF.